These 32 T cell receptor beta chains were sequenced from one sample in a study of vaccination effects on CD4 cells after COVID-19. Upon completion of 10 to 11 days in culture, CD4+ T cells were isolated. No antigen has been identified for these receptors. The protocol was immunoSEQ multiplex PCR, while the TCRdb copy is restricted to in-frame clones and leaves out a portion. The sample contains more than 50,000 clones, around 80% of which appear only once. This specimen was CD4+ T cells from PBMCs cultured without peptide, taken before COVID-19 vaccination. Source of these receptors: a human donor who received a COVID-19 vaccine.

For the CDR3, the DNA is TGTGCCAGCAGCGGACTAGCGGGGGCGGGGGAGACCCAGTACTTC. Translated: CASSGLAGAGETQYF. The V and J genes are TRBV6-5 and TRBJ2-5, with 13 bases fitting TRBD2. The CDR3 loop spans 15 amino acids. Germline V CDR1 and CDR2: MNHEY, SVGAGI. V trimming: 6 bases; J trimming: 5 bases; junction bases outside the gene matches: 6.

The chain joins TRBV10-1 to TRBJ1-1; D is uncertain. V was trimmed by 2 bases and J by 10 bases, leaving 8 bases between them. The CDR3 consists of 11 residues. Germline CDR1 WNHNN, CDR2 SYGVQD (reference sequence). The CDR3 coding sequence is TGCGCCAGCAGTGAGGCCCGAGGAGCTTTCTTT. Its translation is CASSEARGAFF.

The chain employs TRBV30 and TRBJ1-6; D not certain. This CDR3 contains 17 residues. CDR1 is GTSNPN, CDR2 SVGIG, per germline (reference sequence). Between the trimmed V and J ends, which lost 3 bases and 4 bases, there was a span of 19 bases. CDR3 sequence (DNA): TGTGCCTGGAGGGCAGGCACGTCCCGGGCATATAATTCACCCCTCCACTTT. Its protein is CAWRAGTSRAYNSPLHF.

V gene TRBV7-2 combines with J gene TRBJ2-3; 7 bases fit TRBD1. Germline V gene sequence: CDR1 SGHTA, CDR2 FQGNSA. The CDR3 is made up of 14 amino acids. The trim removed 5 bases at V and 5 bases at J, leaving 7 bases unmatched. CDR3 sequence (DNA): TGTGCCAGCAGCATGAACAGGGGACAAGATACGCAGTATTTT. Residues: CASSMNRGQDTQYF.

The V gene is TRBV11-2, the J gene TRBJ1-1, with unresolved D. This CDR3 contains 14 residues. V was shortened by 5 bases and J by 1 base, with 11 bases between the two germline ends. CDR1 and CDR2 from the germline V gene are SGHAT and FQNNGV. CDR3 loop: CASSPLGRNTEAFF. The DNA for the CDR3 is TGTGCCAGCAGCCCCTTAGGAAGGAACACTGAAGCTTTCTTT.

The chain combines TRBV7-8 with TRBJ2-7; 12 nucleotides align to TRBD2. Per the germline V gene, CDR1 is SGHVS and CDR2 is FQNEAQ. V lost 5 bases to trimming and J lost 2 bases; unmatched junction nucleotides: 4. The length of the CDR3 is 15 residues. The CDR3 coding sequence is TGTGCCAGCAGCCCTGGACTAGCGGGGACCTACGAGCAGTACGTC. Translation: CASSPGLAGTYEQYV.

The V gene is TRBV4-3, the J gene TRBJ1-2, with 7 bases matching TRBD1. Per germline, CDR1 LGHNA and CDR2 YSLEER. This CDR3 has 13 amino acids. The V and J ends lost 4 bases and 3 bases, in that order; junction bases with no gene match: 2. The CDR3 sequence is CASSPGGYYGYTF. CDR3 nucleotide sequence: TGCGCCAGCAGCCCAGGGGGGTACTATGGCTACACCTTC.

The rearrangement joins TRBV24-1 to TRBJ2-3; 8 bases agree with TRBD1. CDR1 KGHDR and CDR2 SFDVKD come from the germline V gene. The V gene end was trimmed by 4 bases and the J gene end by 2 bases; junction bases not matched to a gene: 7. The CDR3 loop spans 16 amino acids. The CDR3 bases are TGTGCCACCAGTGAAGGGACAGGAAGTCCCACAGATACGCAGTATTTT. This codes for CATSEGTGSPTDTQYF.

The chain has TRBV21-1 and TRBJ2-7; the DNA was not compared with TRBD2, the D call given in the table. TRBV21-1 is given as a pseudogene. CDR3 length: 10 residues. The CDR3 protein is CASSRSDQYV. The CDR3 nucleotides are TGTGCCAGCAGCCGGAGCGACCAGTACGTC.

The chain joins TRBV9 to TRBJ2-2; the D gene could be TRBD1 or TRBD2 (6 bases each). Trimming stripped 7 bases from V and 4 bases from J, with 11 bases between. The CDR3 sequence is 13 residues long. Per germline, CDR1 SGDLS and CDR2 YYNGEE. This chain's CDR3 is CASSRGGTGELFF. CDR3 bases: TGTGCCAGCTCCAGGGGAGGCACCGGGGAGCTGTTTTTT.

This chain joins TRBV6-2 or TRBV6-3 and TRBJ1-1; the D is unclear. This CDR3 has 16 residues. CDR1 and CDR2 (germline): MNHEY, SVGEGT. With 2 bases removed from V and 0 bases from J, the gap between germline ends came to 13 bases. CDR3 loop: CASSYGRSLMNTEAFF. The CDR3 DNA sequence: TGTGCCAGCAGTTACGGACGCAGCCTCATGAACACTGAAGCTTTCTTT.

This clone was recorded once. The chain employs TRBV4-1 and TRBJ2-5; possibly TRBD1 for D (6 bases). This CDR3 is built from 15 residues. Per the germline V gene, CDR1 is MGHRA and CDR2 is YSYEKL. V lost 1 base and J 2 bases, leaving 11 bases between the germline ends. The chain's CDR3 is CASSQAHRAQETQYF. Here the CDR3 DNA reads TGCGCCAGCAGCCAAGCACACAGGGCGCAAGAGACCCAGTACTTC.

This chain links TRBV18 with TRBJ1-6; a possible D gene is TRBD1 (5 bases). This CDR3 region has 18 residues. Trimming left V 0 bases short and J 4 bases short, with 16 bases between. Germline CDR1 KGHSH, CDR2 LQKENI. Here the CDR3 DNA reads TGTGCCAGCTCACCACCCCTGGGGTACGGGACGTATAATTCACCCCTCCACTTT. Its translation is CASSPPLGYGTYNSPLHF.

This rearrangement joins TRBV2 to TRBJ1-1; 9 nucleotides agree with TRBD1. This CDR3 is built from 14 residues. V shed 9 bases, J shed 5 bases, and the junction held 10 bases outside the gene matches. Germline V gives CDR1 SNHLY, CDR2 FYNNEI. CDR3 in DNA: TGTGCCAGTAAGGAGGGACAGGGAATTACTGAAGCTTTCTTT. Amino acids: CASKEGQGITEAFF.

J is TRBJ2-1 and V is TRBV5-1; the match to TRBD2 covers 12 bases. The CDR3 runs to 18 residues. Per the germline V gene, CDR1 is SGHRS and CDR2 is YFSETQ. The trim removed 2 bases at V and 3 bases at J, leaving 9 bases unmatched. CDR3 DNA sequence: TGCGCCAGCAGCTTTGGGTCTAGCGGGGGGGGCCTCTACAATGAGCAGTTCTTC. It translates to CASSFGSSGGGLYNEQFF.

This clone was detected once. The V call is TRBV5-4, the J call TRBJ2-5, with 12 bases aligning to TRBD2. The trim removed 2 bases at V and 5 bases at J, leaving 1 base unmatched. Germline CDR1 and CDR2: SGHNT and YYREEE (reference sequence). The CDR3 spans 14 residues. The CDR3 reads CASSFTSGGETQYF. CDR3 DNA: TGTGCCAGCAGCTTCACTAGCGGGGGGGAGACCCAGTACTTC.

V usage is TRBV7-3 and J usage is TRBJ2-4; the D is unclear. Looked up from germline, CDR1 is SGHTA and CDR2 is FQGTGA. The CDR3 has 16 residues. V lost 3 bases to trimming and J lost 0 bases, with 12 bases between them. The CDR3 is CASSLTGPLAKNIQYF. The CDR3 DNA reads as TGTGCCAGCAGCTTGACCGGACCCTTAGCCAAAAACATTCAGTACTTC.

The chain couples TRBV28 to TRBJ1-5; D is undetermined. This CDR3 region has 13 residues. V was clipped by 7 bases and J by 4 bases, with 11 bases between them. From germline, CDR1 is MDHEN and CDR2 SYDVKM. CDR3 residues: CASTPQVNQPQHF. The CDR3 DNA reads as TGTGCCAGCACCCCCCAAGTAAATCAGCCCCAGCATTTT.

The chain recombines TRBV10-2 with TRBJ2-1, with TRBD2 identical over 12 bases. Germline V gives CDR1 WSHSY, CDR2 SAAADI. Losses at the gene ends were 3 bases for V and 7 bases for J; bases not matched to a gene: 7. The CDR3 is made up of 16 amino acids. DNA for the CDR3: TGCGCCAGCAGTGATCCTAGCGGGGGGGCAATGAATGAGCAGTTCTTC. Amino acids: CASSDPSGGAMNEQFF.

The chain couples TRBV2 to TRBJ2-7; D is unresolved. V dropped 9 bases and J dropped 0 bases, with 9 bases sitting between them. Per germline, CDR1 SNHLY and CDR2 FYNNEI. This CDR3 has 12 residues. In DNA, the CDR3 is TGTGCCAGTCGAGAGGACTCCTACGAGCAGTACGTC. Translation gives CASREDSYEQYV.

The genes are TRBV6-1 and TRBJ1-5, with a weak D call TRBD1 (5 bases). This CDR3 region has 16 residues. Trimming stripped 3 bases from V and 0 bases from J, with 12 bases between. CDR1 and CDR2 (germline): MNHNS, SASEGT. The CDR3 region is CASSDGAGLSNQPQHF. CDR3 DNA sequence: TGTGCCAGCAGTGATGGAGCAGGGCTTAGCAATCAGCCCCAGCATTTT.

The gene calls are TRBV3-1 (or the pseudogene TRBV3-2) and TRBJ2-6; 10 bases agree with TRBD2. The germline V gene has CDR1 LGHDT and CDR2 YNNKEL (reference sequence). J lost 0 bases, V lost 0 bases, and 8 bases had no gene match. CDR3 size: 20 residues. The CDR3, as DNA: TGTGCCAGCAGCCAAGATGGGATAGCGGGGGGTGTCTCTGGGGCCAACGTCCTGACTTTC. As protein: CASSQDGIAGGVSGANVLTF.

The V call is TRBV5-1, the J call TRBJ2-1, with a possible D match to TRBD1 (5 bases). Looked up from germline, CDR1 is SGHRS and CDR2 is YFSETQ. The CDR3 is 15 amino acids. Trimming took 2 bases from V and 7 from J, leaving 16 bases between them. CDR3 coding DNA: TGCGCCAGCAGCTTTAGTCAGGGCCCTCGTAATGAGCAGTTCTTC. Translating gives CASSFSQGPRNEQFF.

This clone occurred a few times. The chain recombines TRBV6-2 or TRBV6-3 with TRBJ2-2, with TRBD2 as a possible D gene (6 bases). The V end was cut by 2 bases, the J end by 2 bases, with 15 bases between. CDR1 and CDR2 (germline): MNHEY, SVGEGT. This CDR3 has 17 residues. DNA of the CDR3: TGTGCCAGCAGTTACCCCACCTCGGGGGTTAACACCGGGGAGCTGTTTTTT. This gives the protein CASSYPTSGVNTGELFF.

CDR3 DNA sequence: TGTGCCAGCAGCCGATGGGGGGCCGCGGAGACCCAGTACTTC. Translating it yields CASSRWGAAETQYF. This chain joins TRBV7-8 and TRBJ2-5, with D possibly called TRBD1 or TRBD2 (6 bases each). Looked up from germline, CDR1 is SGHVS and CDR2 is FQNEAQ. There are 14 residues in the CDR3. V was shortened by 5 bases and J by 5 bases, with 15 bases between the two germline ends.

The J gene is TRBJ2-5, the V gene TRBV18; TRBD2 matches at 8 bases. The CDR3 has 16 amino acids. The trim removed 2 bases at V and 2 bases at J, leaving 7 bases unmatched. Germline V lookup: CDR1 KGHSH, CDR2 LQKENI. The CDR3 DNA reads TGTGCCAGCTCACCATTGAAGCGGGGGTGGCAAGAGACCCAGTACTTC. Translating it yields CASSPLKRGWQETQYF. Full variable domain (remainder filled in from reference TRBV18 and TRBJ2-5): NAGVMQNPRHLVRRRGQEARLRCSPMKGHSHVYWYRQLPEEGLKFMVYLQKENIIDESGMPKERFSAEFPKEGPSILRIQQVVRGDSAAYFCASSPLKRGWQETQYFGPGTRLLVL.

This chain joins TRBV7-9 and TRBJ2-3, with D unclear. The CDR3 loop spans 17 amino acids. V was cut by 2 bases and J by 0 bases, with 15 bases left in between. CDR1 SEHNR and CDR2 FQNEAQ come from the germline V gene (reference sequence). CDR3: CASSLLQARLSTDTQYF. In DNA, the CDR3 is TGTGCCAGCAGCTTACTCCAGGCTAGGCTCAGCACAGATACGCAGTATTTT.

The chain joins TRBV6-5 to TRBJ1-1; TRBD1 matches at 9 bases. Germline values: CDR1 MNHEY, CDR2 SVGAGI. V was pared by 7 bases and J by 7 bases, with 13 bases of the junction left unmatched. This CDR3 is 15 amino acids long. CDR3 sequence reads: CASTGLGQGSSEAFF. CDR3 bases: TGTGCCAGCACCGGACTCGGACAGGGGTCGAGTGAAGCTTTCTTT.

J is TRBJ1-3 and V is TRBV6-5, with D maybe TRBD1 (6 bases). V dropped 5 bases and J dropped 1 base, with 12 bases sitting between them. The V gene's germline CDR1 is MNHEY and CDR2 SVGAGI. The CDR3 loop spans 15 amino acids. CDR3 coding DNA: TGTGCCAGCAGTAGAGGGGGTCTGTCTGGAAACACCATATATTTT. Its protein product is CASSRGGLSGNTIYF.

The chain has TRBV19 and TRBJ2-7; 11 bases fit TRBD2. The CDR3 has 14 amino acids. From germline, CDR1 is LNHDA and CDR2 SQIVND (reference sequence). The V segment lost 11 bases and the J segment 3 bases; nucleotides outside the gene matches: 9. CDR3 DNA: TGTGCCTTTCTGACTAGCGGGGTTTACTACGAGCAGTACGTC. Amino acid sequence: CAFLTSGVYYEQYV.

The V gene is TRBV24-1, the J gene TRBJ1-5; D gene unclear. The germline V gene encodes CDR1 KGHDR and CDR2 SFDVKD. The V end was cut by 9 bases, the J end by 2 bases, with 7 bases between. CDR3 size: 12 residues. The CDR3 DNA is TGTGCCACCTCAAATGGCAATCAGCCCCAGCATTTT. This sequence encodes CATSNGNQPQHF.

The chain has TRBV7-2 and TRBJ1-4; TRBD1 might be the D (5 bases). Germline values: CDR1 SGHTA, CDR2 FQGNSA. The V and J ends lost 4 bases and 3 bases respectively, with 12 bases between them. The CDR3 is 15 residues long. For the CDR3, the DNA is TGTGCCAGCAGCTCCCAGACAGCAGCTAATGAAAAACTGTTTTTT. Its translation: CASSSQTAANEKLFF.